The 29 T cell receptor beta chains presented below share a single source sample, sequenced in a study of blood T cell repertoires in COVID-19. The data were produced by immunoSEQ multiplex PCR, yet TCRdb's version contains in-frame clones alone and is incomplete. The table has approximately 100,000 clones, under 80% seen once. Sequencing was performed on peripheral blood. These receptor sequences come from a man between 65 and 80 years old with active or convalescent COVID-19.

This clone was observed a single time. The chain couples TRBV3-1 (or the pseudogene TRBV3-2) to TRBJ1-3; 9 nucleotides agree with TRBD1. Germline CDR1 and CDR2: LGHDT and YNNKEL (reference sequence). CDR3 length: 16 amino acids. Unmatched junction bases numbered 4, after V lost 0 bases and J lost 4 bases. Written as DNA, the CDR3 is TGTGCCAGCAGCCAAGAAGACAGGGGGAAGGGAAACACCATATATTTT. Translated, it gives CASSQEDRGKGNTIYF.

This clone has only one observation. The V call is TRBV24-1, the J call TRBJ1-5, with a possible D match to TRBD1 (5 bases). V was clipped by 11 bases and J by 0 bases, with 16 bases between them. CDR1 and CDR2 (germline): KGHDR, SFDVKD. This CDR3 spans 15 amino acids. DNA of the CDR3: TGTGCCAGCTCACCTGCGGGACCTAGCAATCAGCCCCAGCATTTT. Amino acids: CASSPAGPSNQPQHF.

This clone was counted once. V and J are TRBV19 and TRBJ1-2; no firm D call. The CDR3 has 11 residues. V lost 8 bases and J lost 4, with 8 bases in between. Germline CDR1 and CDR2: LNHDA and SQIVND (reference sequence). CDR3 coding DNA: TGTGCCAGTCAGGTTTCCTATGGCTACACCTTC. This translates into CASQVSYGYTF.

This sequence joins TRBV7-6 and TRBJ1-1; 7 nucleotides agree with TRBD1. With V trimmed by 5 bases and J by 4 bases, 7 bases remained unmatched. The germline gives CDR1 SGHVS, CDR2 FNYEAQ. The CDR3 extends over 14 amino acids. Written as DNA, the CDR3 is TGTGCCAGCAGCCGAGGGGGCTCAGGCACTGAAGCTTTCTTT. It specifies CASSRGGSGTEAFF.

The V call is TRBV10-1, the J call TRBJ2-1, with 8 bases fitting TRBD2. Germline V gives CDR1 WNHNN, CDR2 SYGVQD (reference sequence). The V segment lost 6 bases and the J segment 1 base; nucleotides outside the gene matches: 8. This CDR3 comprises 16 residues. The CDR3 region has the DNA TGCGCCAGCAGGGAGGTGGGCGGGAGGTCCTACAATGAGCAGTTCTTC. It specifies CASREVGGRSYNEQFF.

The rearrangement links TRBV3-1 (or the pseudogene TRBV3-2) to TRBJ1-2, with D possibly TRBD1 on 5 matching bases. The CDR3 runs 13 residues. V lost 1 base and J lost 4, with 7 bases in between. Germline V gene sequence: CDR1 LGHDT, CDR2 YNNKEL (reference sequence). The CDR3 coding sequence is TGTGCCAGCAGCCAAGCAGACAGCTATGGCTACACCTTC. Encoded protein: CASSQADSYGYTF.

The CDR3 reads CASSWGLTLTEEQYF. CDR3 nucleotides: TGTGCCAGCAGCTGGGGACTAACACTTACGGAGGAGCAGTACTTC. This chain connects TRBV5-4 to TRBJ2-7, with 7 bases aligning to TRBD2. Trimming removed 3 bases from V and 7 bases from J; junction bases left unmatched: 13. The CDR3 consists of 15 residues. Per the germline V gene, CDR1 is SGHNT and CDR2 is YYREEE (reference sequence).

The DNA of the CDR3 is TGTGCCAGCTCACTCGGACTAGCGGATGTCTACGAGCAGTACTTC. Translated: CASSLGLADVYEQYF. The chain employs TRBV18 and TRBJ2-7, with TRBD2 matching 10 bases. The ends lost 4 bases at V and 3 bases at J; junction bases unmatched: 6. Per the germline V gene, CDR1 is KGHSH and CDR2 is LQKENI. The CDR3 runs to 15 residues.

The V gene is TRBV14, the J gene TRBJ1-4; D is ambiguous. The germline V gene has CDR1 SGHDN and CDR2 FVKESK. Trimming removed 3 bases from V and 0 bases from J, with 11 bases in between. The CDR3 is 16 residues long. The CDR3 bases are TGTGCCAGCAGCCACAGGAGGCCGACAACTAATGAAAAACTGTTTTTT. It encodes CASSHRRPTTNEKLFF.

This chain's CDR3 is CASSPIAGRRYNEQFF. As DNA, the CDR3 is TGTGCCAGCAGCCCCATAGCGGGGCGACGCTACAATGAGCAGTTCTTC. The chain has TRBV3-1 (or the pseudogene TRBV3-2) and TRBJ2-1; 8 positions agree with TRBD2. CDR1 is LGHDT and CDR2 is YNNKEL in the germline V gene (reference sequence). Trimming removed 4 bases from V and 3 bases from J; junction bases left unmatched: 8. The length of the CDR3 is 16 residues.

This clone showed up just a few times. CDR3 sequence: CASSLNRGETQYF. DNA of the CDR3: TGTGCCAGCTCACTAAACAGGGGCGAGACCCAGTACTTC. The rearrangement links TRBV18 to TRBJ2-5; 7 bases align to TRBD1. This CDR3 comprises 13 residues. CDR1 and CDR2 (germline): KGHSH, LQKENI. Losses at the gene ends were 4 bases for V and 5 bases for J; bases not matched to a gene: 4.

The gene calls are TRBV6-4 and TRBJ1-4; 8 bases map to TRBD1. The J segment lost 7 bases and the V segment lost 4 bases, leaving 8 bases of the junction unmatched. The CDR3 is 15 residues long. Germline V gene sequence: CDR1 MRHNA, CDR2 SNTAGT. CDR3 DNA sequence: TGTGCCAGCAGTGCCACAGGGGGAGTTGTTGAAAAACTGTTTTTT. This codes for CASSATGGVVEKLFF.

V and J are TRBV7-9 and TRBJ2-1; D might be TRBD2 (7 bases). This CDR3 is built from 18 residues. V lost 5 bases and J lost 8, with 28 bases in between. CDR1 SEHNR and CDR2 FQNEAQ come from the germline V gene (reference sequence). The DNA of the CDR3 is TGTGCCAGCAGCGCCCCCCCATTACTTAGCTCGGGGGGCCATGAGCAGTTCTTC. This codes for CASSAPPLLSSGGHEQFF.

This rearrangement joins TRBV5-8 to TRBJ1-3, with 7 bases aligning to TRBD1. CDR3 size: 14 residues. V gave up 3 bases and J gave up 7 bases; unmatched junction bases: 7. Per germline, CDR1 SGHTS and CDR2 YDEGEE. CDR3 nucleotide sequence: TGTGCCAGCAGCTACGAGGGGGCAGGGAACACCATATATTTT. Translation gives CASSYEGAGNTIYF. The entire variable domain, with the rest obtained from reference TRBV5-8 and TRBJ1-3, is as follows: EAGVTQSPTHLIKTRGQQATLRCSPISGHTSVYWYQQALGLGLQFLLWYDEGEERNRGNFPPRFSGRQFPNYSSELNVNALELEDSALYLCASSYEGAGNTIYFGEGSWLTVV.

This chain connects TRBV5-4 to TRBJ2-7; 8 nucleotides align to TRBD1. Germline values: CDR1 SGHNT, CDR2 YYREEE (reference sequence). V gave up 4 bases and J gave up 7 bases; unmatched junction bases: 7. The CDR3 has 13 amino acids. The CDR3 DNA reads TGTGCCAGCAGCCCGGACAGGGCAAGGGAGCAGTACTTC. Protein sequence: CASSPDRAREQYF. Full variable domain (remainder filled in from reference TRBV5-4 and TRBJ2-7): ETGVTQSPTHLIKTRGQQVTLRCSSQSGHNTVSWYQQALGQGPQFIFQYYREEENGRGNFPPRFSGLQFPNYSSELNVNALELDDSALYLCASSPDRAREQYFGPGTRLTVT.

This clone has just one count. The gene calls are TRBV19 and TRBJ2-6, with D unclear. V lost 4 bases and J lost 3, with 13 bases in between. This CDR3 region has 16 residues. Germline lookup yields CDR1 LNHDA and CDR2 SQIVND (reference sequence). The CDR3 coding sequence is TGTGCCAGTAGTACCTTTGTGGCTTATGGGGCCAACGTCCTGACTTTC. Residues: CASSTFVAYGANVLTF. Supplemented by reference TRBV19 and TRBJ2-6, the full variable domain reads DGGITQSPKYLFRKEGQNVTLSCEQNLNHDAMYWYRQDPGQGLRLIYYSQIVNDFQKGDIAEGYSVSREKKESFPLTVTSAQKNPTAFYLCASSTFVAYGANVLTFGAGSRLTVL.

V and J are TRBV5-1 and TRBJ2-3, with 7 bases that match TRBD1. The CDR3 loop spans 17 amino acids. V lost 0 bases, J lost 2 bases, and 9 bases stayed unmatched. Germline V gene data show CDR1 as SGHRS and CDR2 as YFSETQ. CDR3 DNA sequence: TGCGCCAGCAGCTTGGAGGCACAGGGGTCCGTCACAGATACGCAGTATTTT. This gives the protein CASSLEAQGSVTDTQYF.

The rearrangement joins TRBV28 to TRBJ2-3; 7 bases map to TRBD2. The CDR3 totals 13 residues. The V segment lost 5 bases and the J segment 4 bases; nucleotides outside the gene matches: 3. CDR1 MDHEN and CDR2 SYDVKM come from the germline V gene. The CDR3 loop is CASSSGMADTQYF. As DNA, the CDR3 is TGTGCCAGCAGTAGCGGGATGGCAGATACGCAGTATTTT. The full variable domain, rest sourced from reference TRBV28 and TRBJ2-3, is DVKVTQSSRYLVKRTGEKVFLECVQDMDHENMFWYRQDPGLGLRLIYFSYDVKMKEKGDIPEGYSVSREKKERFSLILESASTNQTSMYLCASSSGMADTQYFGPGTRLTVL.

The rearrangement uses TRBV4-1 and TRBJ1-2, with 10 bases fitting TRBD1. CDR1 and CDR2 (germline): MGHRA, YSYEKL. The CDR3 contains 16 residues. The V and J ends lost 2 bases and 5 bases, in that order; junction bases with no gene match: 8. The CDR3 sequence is CASSQPGQGEFYGYTF. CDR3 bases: TGCGCCAGCAGCCAACCAGGACAGGGGGAGTTTTATGGCTACACCTTC.

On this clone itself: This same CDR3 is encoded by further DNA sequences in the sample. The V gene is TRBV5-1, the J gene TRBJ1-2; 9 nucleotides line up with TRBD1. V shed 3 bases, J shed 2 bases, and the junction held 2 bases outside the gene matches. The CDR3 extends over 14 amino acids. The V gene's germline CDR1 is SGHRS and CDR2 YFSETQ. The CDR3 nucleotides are TGCGCCAGCAGCTCCGGGACAGGGAACTATGGCTACACCTTC. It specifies CASSSGTGNYGYTF.

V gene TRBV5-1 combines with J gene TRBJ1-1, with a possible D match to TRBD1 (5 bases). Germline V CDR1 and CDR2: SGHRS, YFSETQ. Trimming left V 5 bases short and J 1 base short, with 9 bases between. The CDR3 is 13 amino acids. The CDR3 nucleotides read TGCGCCAGCAGACCTGGACAGAACACTGAAGCTTTCTTT. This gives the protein CASRPGQNTEAFF.

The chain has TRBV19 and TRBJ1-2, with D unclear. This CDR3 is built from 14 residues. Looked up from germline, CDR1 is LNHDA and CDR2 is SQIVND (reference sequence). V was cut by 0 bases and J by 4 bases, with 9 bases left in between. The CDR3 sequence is CASSIDWPPYGYTF. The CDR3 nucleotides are TGTGCCAGTAGTATAGATTGGCCTCCCTATGGCTACACCTTC.

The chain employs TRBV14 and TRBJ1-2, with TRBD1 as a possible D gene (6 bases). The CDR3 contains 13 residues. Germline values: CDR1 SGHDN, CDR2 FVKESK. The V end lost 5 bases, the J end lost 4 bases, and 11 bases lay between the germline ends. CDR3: CASSKDSLYGYTF. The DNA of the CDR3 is TGTGCCAGCAGCAAGGACAGCCTCTATGGCTACACCTTC.

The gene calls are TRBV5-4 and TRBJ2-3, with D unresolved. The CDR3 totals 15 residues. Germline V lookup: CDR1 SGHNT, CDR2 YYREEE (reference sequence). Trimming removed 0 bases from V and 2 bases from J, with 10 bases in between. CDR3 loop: CASSLGVTLTDTQYF. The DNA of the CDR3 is TGTGCCAGCAGCTTGGGAGTCACTCTCACAGATACGCAGTATTTT.

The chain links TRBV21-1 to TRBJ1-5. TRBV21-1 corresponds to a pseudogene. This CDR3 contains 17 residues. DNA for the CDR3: TGTGCCAGCAGCAAAGATGCGGGGGCGAACGAAGATCAGCCCCAGCATTTT. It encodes CASSKDAGANEDQPQHF.

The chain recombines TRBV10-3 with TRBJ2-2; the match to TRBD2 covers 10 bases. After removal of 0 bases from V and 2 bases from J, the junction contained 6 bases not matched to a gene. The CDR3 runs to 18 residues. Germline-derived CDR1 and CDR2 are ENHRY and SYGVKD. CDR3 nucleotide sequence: TGTGCCATCAGTGAGTCTGGAGCGGGAGGGCCTAACACCGGGGAGCTGTTTTTT. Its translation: CAISESGAGGPNTGELFF.

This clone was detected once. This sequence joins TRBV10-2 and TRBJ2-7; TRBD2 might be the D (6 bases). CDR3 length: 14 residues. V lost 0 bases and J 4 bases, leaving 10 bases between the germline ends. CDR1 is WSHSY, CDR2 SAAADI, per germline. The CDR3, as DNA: TGCGCCAGCAGTGAGTCCGGGGGAGTGTACGAGCAGTACTTC. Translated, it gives CASSESGGVYEQYF.

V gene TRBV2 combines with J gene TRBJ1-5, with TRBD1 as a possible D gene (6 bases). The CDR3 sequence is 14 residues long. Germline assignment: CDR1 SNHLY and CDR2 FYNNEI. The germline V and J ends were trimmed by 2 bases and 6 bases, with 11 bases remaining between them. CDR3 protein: CASSETGGIQPQHF. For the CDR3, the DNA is TGTGCCAGCAGTGAAACGGGGGGCATTCAGCCCCAGCATTTT. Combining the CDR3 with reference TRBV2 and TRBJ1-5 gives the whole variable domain EPEVTQTPSHQVTQMGQEVILRCVPISNHLYFYWYRQILGQKVEFLVSFYNNEISEKSEIFDDQFSVERPDGSNFTLKIRSTKLEDSAMYFCASSETGGIQPQHFGDGTRLSIL.

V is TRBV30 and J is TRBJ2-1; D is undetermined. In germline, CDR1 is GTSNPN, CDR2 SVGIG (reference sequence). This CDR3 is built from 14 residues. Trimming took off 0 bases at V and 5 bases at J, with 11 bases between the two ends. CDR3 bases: TGTGCCTGGAGTGTAGAGACACTCCACAATGAGCAGTTCTTC. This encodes CAWSVETLHNEQFF.